This TCR beta chain stems from a study of blood T cell repertoires in COVID-19. Overall study context: The origin of the acute and convalescent COVID-19 samples was the United States, Italy and Spain.

The CDR3 consists of 15 residues. Trimming shortened V by 6 bases and J by 1 base, and 15 bases separated the two germline ends. The germline V gene encodes CDR1 MNHEY and CDR2 SVGAGI. Only in-frame clones appear in the TCRdb table, and some are missing; sequencing was by immunoSEQ multiplex PCR. Among roughly 120,000 clones listed, more than 80% were seen once. The material sequenced was peripheral blood. This TCR was recovered from a human donor in a cohort sampled during active COVID-19. The chain has TRBV6-5 and TRBJ1-1; TRBD1 might be the D (6 bases). The CDR3 reads CASRDGTTWNTEAFF. The DNA of the CDR3 is TGTGCCAGCAGGGACGGGACAACTTGGAACACTGAAGCTTTCTTT.